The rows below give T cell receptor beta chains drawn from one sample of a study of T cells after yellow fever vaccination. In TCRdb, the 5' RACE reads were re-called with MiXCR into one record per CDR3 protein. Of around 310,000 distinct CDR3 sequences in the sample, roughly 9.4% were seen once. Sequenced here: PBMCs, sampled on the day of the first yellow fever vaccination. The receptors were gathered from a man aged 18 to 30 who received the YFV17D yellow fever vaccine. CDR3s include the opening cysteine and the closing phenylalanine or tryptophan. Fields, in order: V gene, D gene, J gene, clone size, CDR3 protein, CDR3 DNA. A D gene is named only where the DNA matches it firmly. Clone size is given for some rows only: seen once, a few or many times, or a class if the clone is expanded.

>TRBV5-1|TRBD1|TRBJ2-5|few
CASSLSTGDRETQYF
TGCGCCAGCAGCTTGTCCACAGGGGATCGGGAGACCCAGTACTTC
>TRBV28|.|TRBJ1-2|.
CASSLMYGISIDGYTF
TGTGCCAGCAGTTTAATGTACGGAATTTCTATCGACGGCTACACCTTC
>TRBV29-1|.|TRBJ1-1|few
CSVDRGATEAFF
TGCAGCGTTGATAGGGGGGCCACTGAAGCTTTCTTT
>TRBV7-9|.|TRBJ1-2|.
CASSLIPGDGYGYTF
TGTGCCAGCAGCTTAATCCCGGGGGACGGCTATGGCTACACCTTC
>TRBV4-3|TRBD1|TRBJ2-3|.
CASSPTPGTATDTQYF
TGCGCCAGCAGCCCAACCCCCGGGACAGCCACAGATACGCAGTATTTT
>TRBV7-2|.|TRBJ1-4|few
CASSFGPWRRFNEKLFF
TGTGCCAGCAGCTTCGGGCCTTGGAGGCGCTTTAATGAAAAACTGTTTTTT
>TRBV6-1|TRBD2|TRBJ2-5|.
CASSPYASGGQETQYF
TGTGCCAGCAGTCCGTACGCTAGCGGGGGCCAAGAGACCCAGTACTTC
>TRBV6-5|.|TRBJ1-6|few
CASSYSDAVSPLHF
TGTGCCAGCAGTTACTCGGACGCAGTTTCACCCCTCCACTTT
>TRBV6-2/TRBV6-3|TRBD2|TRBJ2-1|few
CASRTSGGNEQFF
TGTGCCAGCCGGACTAGCGGGGGAAATGAGCAGTTCTTC
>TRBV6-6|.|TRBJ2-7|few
CASSTGFYEQYF
TGTGCCAGCAGCACAGGGTTTTACGAGCAGTACTTC
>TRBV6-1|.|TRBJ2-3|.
CASSRTTGTDTQYF
TGTGCCAGCAGCCGGACGACCGGCACAGATACGCAGTATTTT
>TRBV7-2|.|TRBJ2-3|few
CASSAIRGYGTDTQYF
TGTGCCAGCAGCGCCATTCGGGGGTACGGGACAGATACGCAGTATTTT
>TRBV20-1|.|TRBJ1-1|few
CRIAGAHAGTEAFF
TGCAGGATAGCCGGGGCCCACGCGGGCACTGAAGCTTTCTTT
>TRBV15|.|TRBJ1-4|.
CATSRDSMGNEKLFF
TGTGCCACCAGCAGAGACTCCATGGGTAATGAAAAACTGTTTTTT
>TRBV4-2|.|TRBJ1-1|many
CASSHQPVGIMNTEAFF
TGTGCCAGCAGCCACCAACCTGTGGGAATTATGAACACTGAAGCTTTCTTT
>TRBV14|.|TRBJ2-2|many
CASSQDINGELFF
TGTGCCAGCAGCCAAGATATCAACGGGGAGCTGTTTTTT
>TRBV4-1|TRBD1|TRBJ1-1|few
CASSQAFQGASTEAFF
TGCGCCAGCAGCCAAGCGTTCCAGGGGGCGAGCACTGAAGCTTTCTTT
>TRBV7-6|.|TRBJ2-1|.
CASSPQQAWGRNEQFF
TGTGCCAGCAGCCCGCAACAGGCCTGGGGGCGAAATGAGCAGTTCTTC
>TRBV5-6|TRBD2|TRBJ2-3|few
CASGTSRDTQYF
TGTGCCAGCGGGACTAGCAGAGATACGCAGTATTTT
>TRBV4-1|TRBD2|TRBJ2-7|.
CASSQGGRGVREQYF
TGCGCCAGCAGCCAAGGAGGGCGGGGGGTGAGGGAGCAGTACTTC
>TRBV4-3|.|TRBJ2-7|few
CASSQDPWSGEQYF
TGCGCCAGCAGCCAAGATCCCTGGTCGGGCGAGCAGTACTTC
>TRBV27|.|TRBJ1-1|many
CASSFDSNTEAFF
TGCGCCAGCAGCTTCGACAGTAACACTGAAGCTTTCTTT
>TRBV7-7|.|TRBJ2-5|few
CASSLALGGETQYF
TGTGCTAGCAGCTTAGCGCTTGGCGGAGAGACCCAGTACTTC
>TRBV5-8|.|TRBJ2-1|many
CASSAYNEQFF
TGCGCCAGCAGTGCTTACAATGAGCAGTTCTTC
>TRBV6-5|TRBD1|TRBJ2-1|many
CASSYRAWGQSYNEQFF
TGTGCCAGCAGTTACCGGGCGTGGGGACAGAGCTACAATGAGCAGTTCTTC
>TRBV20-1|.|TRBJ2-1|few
CSATIRDTYNEQFF
TGCAGTGCAACTATCCGGGACACCTACAATGAGCAGTTCTTC
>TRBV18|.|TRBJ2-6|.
CASSPGAYRAGANVLTF
TGTGCCAGCTCACCAGGGGCCTACAGGGCCGGGGCCAACGTCCTGACTTTC
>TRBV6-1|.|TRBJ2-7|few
CASRTPESYEQYF
TGTGCCAGCAGAACACCCGAGAGTTACGAGCAGTACTTC
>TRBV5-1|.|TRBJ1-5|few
CASSFTGLGQPQHF
TGCGCCAGCAGCTTCACAGGGCTTGGTCAGCCCCAGCATTTT
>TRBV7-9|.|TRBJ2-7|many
CASSFVGGSSYEQYF
TGTGCCAGCAGCTTCGTCGGGGGAAGCTCCTACGAGCAGTACTTC
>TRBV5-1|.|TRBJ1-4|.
CASSVGNGGSYEKLFF
TGCGCCAGCAGCGTCGGCAATGGGGGGTCATATGAAAAACTGTTTTTT
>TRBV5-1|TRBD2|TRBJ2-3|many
CASSLVPSGGLTDTQYF
TGCGCCAGCAGCTTGGTCCCGAGCGGGGGCCTCACAGATACGCAGTATTTT
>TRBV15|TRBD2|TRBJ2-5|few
CATSARGGMQETQYF
TGTGCCACCAGCGCTCGCGGGGGGATGCAAGAGACCCAGTACTTC
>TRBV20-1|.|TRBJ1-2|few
CSAWGGTQNYGYTF
TGCAGTGCTTGGGGAGGGACGCAGAACTATGGCTACACCTTC
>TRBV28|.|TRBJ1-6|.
CASTPAPGRGVRPLHF
TGTGCCAGCACTCCCGCTCCGGGTCGGGGCGTAAGGCCCCTCCACTTT
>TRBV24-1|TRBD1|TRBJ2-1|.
CATSELGQGAMDEQFF
TGTGCCACCAGTGAATTGGGACAGGGGGCGATGGATGAGCAGTTCTTC
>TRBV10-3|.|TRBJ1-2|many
CAISESTEYGYTF
TGTGCCATCAGTGAGTCTACAGAATATGGCTACACCTTC
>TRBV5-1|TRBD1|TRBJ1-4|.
CASSVGTGAEKLFF
TGCGCCAGCAGCGTCGGGACAGGGGCTGAAAAACTGTTTTTT
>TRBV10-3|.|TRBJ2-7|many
CAISESGTSEQYF
TGTGCCATCAGTGAGTCCGGGACGAGCGAGCAGTACTTC
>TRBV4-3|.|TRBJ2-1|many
CASSRDANEQFF
TGCGCCAGCAGCCGCGACGCCAATGAGCAGTTCTTC
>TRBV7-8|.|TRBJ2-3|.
CASSQQGGGDTQYF
TGTGCCAGCAGCCAACAGGGAGGGGGGGATACGCAGTATTTT
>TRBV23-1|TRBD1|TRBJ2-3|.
CASKRATGTDNGPITDTQYF
TGCGCCAGCAAGAGAGCTACCGGGACAGACAACGGGCCGATCACAGATACGCAGTATTTT
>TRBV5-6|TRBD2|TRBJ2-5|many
CASTRREGVQETQYF
TGTGCCAGCACCCGCCGGGAGGGGGTTCAAGAGACCCAGTACTTC
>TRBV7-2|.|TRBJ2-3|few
CASSSLTSPTDTQYF
TGTGCCAGCAGCTCCCTCACTAGTCCCACAGATACGCAGTATTTT
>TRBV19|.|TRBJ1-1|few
CASSIPQQGNTEAFF
TGTGCCAGTAGTATACCACAACAGGGGAACACTGAAGCTTTCTTT
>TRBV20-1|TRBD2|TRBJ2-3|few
CSAGLAGGTDTQYF
TGCAGTGCTGGATTAGCGGGGGGGACAGATACGCAGTATTTT
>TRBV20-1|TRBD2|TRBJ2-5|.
CSASRRGGETQYF
TGCAGTGCTAGCCGCCGGGGGGGCGAGACCCAGTACTTC
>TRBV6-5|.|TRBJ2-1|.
CASSLLGYEQFF
TGTGCCAGCAGCCTCCTGGGGTATGAGCAGTTCTTC
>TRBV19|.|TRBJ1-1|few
CASVEEDTEAFF
TGTGCCAGTGTCGAAGAGGACACTGAAGCTTTCTTT
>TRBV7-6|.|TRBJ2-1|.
CASSLGGTGGDNEQFF
TGTGCCAGCAGCTTAGGTGGGACCGGTGGGGACAATGAGCAGTTCTTC